These T cell receptor beta chains were read from a single sample in a study of T cell repertoires in cytomegalovirus infection. TCRdb re-derived calls from the reads in MiXCR, one entry per CDR3 protein. Altogether hundreds of thousands of distinct CDR3 sequences are present, less than 40% being singletons, with the ten largest covering 2.8%. Sequenced sample: PBMCs. The receptors shown here come from a human donor in good health (CMV status not recorded). Some clones in this sample may be carry-over from other donors' samples. Both conserved end residues are part of each CDR3. Each record gives: V gene, J gene, D gene, clone size, CDR3 DNA, CDR3 protein. The D gene is left open where the match is weak. A clone size is listed for some rows: how often the clone was seen (once, few, many), or a class if it is expanded.

V: TRBV28
J: TRBJ1-6
D: -
size: -
DNA: TGTGCCAGCAGCTACAGTGGGAATTATAATTCACCCCTCCACTTT
CDR3: CASSYSGNYNSPLHF

V: TRBV19
J: TRBJ1-2
D: TRBD1
size: -
DNA: TGTGCCAGTAGCCGGGGACAGGGCGGTGATGGTGGCTACACCTTC
CDR3: CASSRGQGGDGGYTF

V: TRBV20-1
J: TRBJ2-4
D: -
size: -
DNA: TGCAGTGCTAGAGGCCAGCTGCAAAACATTCAGTACTTC
CDR3: CSARGQLQNIQYF

V: TRBV25-1
J: TRBJ2-3
D: -
size: few
DNA: TGTGCCAGCAGTGAATTGGACCACTCCACAGATACGCAGTATTTT
CDR3: CASSELDHSTDTQYF

V: TRBV7-8
J: TRBJ2-7
D: TRBD1
size: many
DNA: TGTGCCAGCAGCATAGGGACAGGGGAGTCGCAGTACTTC
CDR3: CASSIGTGESQYF

V: TRBV24-1
J: TRBJ2-1
D: -
size: -
DNA: TGTGCCACCAGTGATTCCCGGGACCAACCGGGGTATTATGAGCAGGTCTTC
CDR3: CATSDSRDQPGYYEQVF

V: TRBV28
J: TRBJ2-5
D: -
size: many
DNA: TGTGCCAGCAGCCGGACAGGGAGGGTCCAGTACTTC
CDR3: CASSRTGRVQYF

V: TRBV12-3/TRBV12-4
J: TRBJ2-3
D: -
size: -
DNA: TGTGCCAGCAGGGACGGAGCCACAGATACGCAGTATTTT
CDR3: CASRDGATDTQYF

V: TRBV6-2/TRBV6-3
J: TRBJ2-7
D: TRBD2
size: few
DNA: TGTGCCAGCAGTTACGAGGTTGCGGGGGGCCACTACGAGCAGTACTTC
CDR3: CASSYEVAGGHYEQYF

V: TRBV10-3
J: TRBJ2-1
D: TRBD2
size: -
DNA: TGTGCCATCAGTGAGTCAGGAGGGAGGGCCACGAATGAGCAGTTCTTC
CDR3: CAISESGGRATNEQFF

V: TRBV7-8
J: TRBJ1-2
D: -
size: -
DNA: TGTGCCAGCAGCCCCCAGGGGCAGGGGCAAAACTATGGCTACACCTTC
CDR3: CASSPQGQGQNYGYTF

V: TRBV6-8
J: TRBJ2-2
D: -
size: once
DNA: TGTGCCAGCAGTTACCACGACACCGGGGAGCTGTTTTTT
CDR3: CASSYHDTGELFF

V: TRBV5-3
J: TRBJ2-7
D: TRBD2
size: -
DNA: TGTGCCAGCAGCCCATGGACTAGTAGATACGAGCAGTACTTC
CDR3: CASSPWTSRYEQYF

V: TRBV7-2
J: TRBJ1-3
D: -
size: -
DNA: TGTGCCAGCAGCATGAAGGGAAACACCATATATTTT
CDR3: CASSMKGNTIYF

V: TRBV7-6
J: TRBJ2-5
D: -
size: many
DNA: TGTGCCAGCAGCCCCCTGCGGGAGACCCAGTACTTC
CDR3: CASSPLRETQYF

V: TRBV12-3/TRBV12-4
J: TRBJ2-2
D: TRBD1
size: -
DNA: TGTGCCAGCAGTTCGACAGGGGTTCTGGCCGGGGAGCTGTTTTTT
CDR3: CASSSTGVLAGELFF

V: TRBV11-2
J: TRBJ2-7
D: TRBD2
size: -
DNA: TGTGCCAGCAGCTTAGATATAGCGGGGGGCCACGAGCAGTACTTC
CDR3: CASSLDIAGGHEQYF

V: TRBV29-1
J: TRBJ2-7
D: -
size: few
DNA: TGCAGCGGGCGGCCTACCTACGAGCAGTACTTC
CDR3: CSGRPTYEQYF

V: TRBV7-9
J: TRBJ1-3
D: -
size: many
DNA: TGTGCCAGCAGCTTCCAGAGACCGGCTTCCTCTGGAAACACCATATATTTT
CDR3: CASSFQRPASSGNTIYF

V: TRBV7-2
J: TRBJ2-7
D: TRBD1
size: -
DNA: TGTGCCAGCAGCTGTAGACAGGGGAACGACGAGCAGTACTTC
CDR3: CASSCRQGNDEQYF

V: TRBV2
J: TRBJ2-7
D: -
size: -
DNA: TGTGCCAGCAGTGAAGGGGTGGGGAACTCCTACGAGCAGTACTTC
CDR3: CASSEGVGNSYEQYF

V: TRBV6-2/TRBV6-3
J: TRBJ2-7
D: TRBD2
size: -
DNA: TGTGCCAGCAGTTACTCGGGGAGGGGTAACTCCTACGAGCAGTACTTC
CDR3: CASSYSGRGNSYEQYF

V: TRBV15
J: TRBJ2-7
D: -
size: few
DNA: TGTGCCACCAGCAGAGACCGAAGGTCCTACGAGCAGTACTTC
CDR3: CATSRDRRSYEQYF

V: TRBV5-4
J: TRBJ1-4
D: -
size: once
DNA: TGTGCCAGCAGCTTGCACAAGGGTTCGGCAACTAATGAAAAACTGTTTTTT
CDR3: CASSLHKGSATNEKLFF

V: TRBV7-9
J: TRBJ2-2
D: TRBD2
size: -
DNA: TGTGCCAGCAGCCCAACATTGAGACTAGCGGGAGATGACACCGGGGAGCTGTTTTTT
CDR3: CASSPTLRLAGDDTGELFF

V: TRBV7-2
J: TRBJ1-5
D: -
size: many
DNA: TGTGCCAGCGCGATGGCTGGGCCACAGCCCCAGCATTTT
CDR3: CASAMAGPQPQHF

V: TRBV7-9
J: TRBJ2-5
D: TRBD2
size: -
DNA: TGTGCCAGCAGCGTCCCGACTAGCGGTGAGGAAGAGACCCAGTACTTC
CDR3: CASSVPTSGEEETQYF

V: TRBV6-1
J: TRBJ2-3
D: -
size: few
DNA: TGTGCCAGCAGCTTAGAAGAGGGAACAGATACGCAGTATTTT
CDR3: CASSLEEGTDTQYF

V: TRBV7-8
J: TRBJ2-1
D: TRBD2
size: many
DNA: TGTGCCAGCAGCTCCTATCAGCGGGAGGGCCAAAATGAGCAGTTCTTC
CDR3: CASSSYQREGQNEQFF

V: TRBV6-6
J: TRBJ2-6
D: -
size: few
DNA: TGTGCCAGCAGCGGTACAGGTACCAGCTTCTCTGGGGCCAACGTCCTGACTTTC
CDR3: CASSGTGTSFSGANVLTF

V: TRBV12-3/TRBV12-4
J: TRBJ1-2
D: -
size: many
DNA: TGTGCCAGCAGCTCAATGGGGTCGGGTAACTATGGCTACACCTTC
CDR3: CASSSMGSGNYGYTF

V: TRBV5-4
J: TRBJ2-7
D: -
size: once
DNA: TGTGCCAGCAGCTTCAGCCCAAGGGCCACAGGGAGCGACGAGCAGTACTTC
CDR3: CASSFSPRATGSDEQYF

V: TRBV19
J: TRBJ2-1
D: -
size: few
DNA: TGTGCCAGTAGTATAGACAGAAGCTCCTACAATGAGCAGTTCTTC
CDR3: CASSIDRSSYNEQFF

V: TRBV27
J: TRBJ2-5
D: -
size: few
DNA: TGTGCCAGCAGTTTTGGCTCAGGACGGGGGGAGACCCAGTACTTC
CDR3: CASSFGSGRGETQYF

V: TRBV6-1
J: TRBJ2-7
D: -
size: -
DNA: TGTGCCAGCAGTGACCGCCCCTACCCGAGCTCCTACGAGCAGTACTTC
CDR3: CASSDRPYPSSYEQYF

V: TRBV7-6
J: TRBJ2-7
D: -
size: -
DNA: TGTGCCAGCAGCTTATTCCCGGACAACCGGGAGCAGTACTTC
CDR3: CASSLFPDNREQYF

V: TRBV4-1
J: TRBJ2-7
D: -
size: -
DNA: TGCGCCAGCAGCCATAACAGGGTCGAGCAGTACTTC
CDR3: CASSHNRVEQYF

V: TRBV7-9
J: TRBJ2-7
D: -
size: few
DNA: TGTGCCAGCAGCTTAGTTACGGGACCCCTCACGGACGAGCAGTACTTC
CDR3: CASSLVTGPLTDEQYF

V: TRBV6-1
J: TRBJ2-2
D: -
size: -
DNA: TGTGCCAGCCGCGGCCCGGGACTCCCGAACACCGGGGAGCTGTTTTTT
CDR3: CASRGPGLPNTGELFF

V: TRBV12-3/TRBV12-4
J: TRBJ2-1
D: -
size: few
DNA: TGTGCCAGCAGTTTGACCCGCCGGTCCTCCTACAATGAGCAGTTCTTC
CDR3: CASSLTRRSSYNEQFF

V: TRBV7-2
J: TRBJ2-1
D: -
size: -
DNA: TGTGCCAGCAGCTCCCATAGCGGCGATACTTCAAATGAGCAGTTCTTC
CDR3: CASSSHSGDTSNEQFF

V: TRBV29-1
J: TRBJ1-1
D: -
size: -
DNA: TGCAGCGTTAACATCGATGGGGAAGGCACTGAAGCTTTCTTT
CDR3: CSVNIDGEGTEAFF

V: TRBV7-8
J: TRBJ1-2
D: TRBD1
size: many
DNA: TGTGCCAGCAGCTTAGAAGAGGGACAGGGGGCACTAGGCTATGGCTACACCTTC
CDR3: CASSLEEGQGALGYGYTF

V: TRBV18
J: TRBJ2-3
D: -
size: -
DNA: TGTGCCAGCTCACCCAATGAGGGAGGCACAGATACGCAGTATTTT
CDR3: CASSPNEGGTDTQYF

V: TRBV6-1
J: TRBJ2-2
D: -
size: -
DNA: TGTGCCAGCGACGGGGGAACGAACACCGGGGAGCTGTTTTTT
CDR3: CASDGGTNTGELFF

V: TRBV7-3
J: TRBJ2-1
D: TRBD2
size: few
DNA: TGTGCCAGCAGCTTGACTAGCGGTCCCTCTGAGCAGTTCTTC
CDR3: CASSLTSGPSEQFF

V: TRBV28
J: TRBJ2-7
D: TRBD1
size: -
DNA: TGTGCCAGCAGTCCACAGGGGGCCTGGGAGCAGTACTTC
CDR3: CASSPQGAWEQYF

V: TRBV5-4
J: TRBJ2-7
D: TRBD1
size: -
DNA: TGTGCCAGCAGCCTGAAGGACAGGGCCTACGAGCAGTACTTC
CDR3: CASSLKDRAYEQYF

V: TRBV20-1
J: TRBJ1-5
D: TRBD1
size: -
DNA: TGCAGTGCGAACAGGGGTTCGAGCAATCAGCCCCAGCATTTT
CDR3: CSANRGSSNQPQHF

V: TRBV7-3
J: TRBJ2-2
D: TRBD2
size: few
DNA: TGTGCCAGCAGCTTAATAAGCGGGGGGGACACCGGGGAGCTGTTTTTT
CDR3: CASSLISGGDTGELFF

V: TRBV7-8
J: TRBJ2-1
D: -
size: many
DNA: TGTGCCAGCAGCTTAGGGGTCCGGGCTGAGCAGTTCTTC
CDR3: CASSLGVRAEQFF

V: TRBV30
J: TRBJ1-1
D: -
size: few
DNA: TGTGCCTGGAGTGGAACTATGACCCTCGGTAGGGACGAAGCTTTCTTT
CDR3: CAWSGTMTLGRDEAFF

V: TRBV10-3
J: TRBJ2-1
D: -
size: few
DNA: TGTGCCATCAGTGACGGGGAGAGCTCCTACAATGAGCAGTTCTTC
CDR3: CAISDGESSYNEQFF

V: TRBV6-6
J: TRBJ2-2
D: -
size: -
DNA: TGTGCCAGCAGTACACTTGGGGGATCAGCCCTTCAGAACACCGGGGAGCTGTTTTTT
CDR3: CASSTLGGSALQNTGELFF

V: TRBV2
J: TRBJ1-4
D: -
size: -
DNA: TGTGCCAGCAGTGAATGGTTTCGTGAAAAACTGTTTTTT
CDR3: CASSEWFREKLFF

V: TRBV28
J: TRBJ2-1
D: -
size: -
DNA: TGTGCCAGCAGGACAGGCCGGACCTACAATGAGCAGTTCTTC
CDR3: CASRTGRTYNEQFF